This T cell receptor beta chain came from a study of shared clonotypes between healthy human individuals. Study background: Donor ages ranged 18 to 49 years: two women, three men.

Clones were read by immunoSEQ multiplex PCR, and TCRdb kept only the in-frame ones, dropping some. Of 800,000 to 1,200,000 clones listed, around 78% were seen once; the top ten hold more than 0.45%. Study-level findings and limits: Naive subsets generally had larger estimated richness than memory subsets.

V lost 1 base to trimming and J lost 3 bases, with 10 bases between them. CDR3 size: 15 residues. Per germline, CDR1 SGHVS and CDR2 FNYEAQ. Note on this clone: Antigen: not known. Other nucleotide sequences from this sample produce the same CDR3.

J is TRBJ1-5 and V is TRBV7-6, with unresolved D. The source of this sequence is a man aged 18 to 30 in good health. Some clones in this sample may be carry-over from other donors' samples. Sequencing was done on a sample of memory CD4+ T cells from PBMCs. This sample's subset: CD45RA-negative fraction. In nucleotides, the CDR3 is TGTGCCAGCAGCTTAGACAGCGGGGTCAATCAGCCCCAGCATTTT. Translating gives CASSLDSGVNQPQHF.